This T cell receptor (beta chain) was recovered during a study of T-cell memory formation after mild COVID-19. As for the study in general: TCR clustering was largely donor specific.

Employing constant-segment primers, 5'RACE generated TCR alpha and TCR beta cDNA libraries bearing sample barcodes and UMIs. TCRdb re-called the 5' RACE reads with MiXCR, one entry per CDR3 protein. The sample has 250,000 to 350,000 distinct CDR3 sequences; around 15% are singletons. CDR3 length: 15 residues. V lost 0 bases to trimming and J lost 5 bases; unmatched junction nucleotides: 6. Germline-derived CDR1 and CDR2 are MNHEY and SVGAGI. This sequence was found in a young man who had mild COVID-19 (a few samples of this study predate the infection). Cell type and time point are not known. The material sequenced was PBMCs or a T cell subset sorted from them (not recorded which). The chain employs TRBV6-5 and TRBJ2-7, with TRBD1 matching 8 bases. CDR3 bases: TGTGCCAGCAGTTACTCTGGCAGGGGGCTCGACGAGCAGTACTTC. It codes for CASSYSGRGLDEQYF.